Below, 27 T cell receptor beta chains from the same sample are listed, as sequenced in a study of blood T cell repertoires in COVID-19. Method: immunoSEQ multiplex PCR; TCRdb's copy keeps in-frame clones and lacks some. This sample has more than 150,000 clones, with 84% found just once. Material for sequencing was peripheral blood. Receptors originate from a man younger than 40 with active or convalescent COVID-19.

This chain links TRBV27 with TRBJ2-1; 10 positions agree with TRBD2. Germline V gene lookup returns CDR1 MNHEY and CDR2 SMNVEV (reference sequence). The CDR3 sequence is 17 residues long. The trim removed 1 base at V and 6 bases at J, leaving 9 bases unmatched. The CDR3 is CASSLLVPSGRGNEQFF. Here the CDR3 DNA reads TGTGCCAGCAGTTTATTGGTCCCGAGCGGGAGGGGCAATGAGCAGTTCTTC.

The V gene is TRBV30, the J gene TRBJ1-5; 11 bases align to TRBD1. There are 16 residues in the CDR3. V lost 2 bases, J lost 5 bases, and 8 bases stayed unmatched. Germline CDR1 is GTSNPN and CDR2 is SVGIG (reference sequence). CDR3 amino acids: CAWSRFGTGGDQPQHF. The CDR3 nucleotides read TGTGCCTGGAGTCGGTTCGGGACAGGGGGGGATCAGCCCCAGCATTTT.

In DNA form, the CDR3 reads TGTGCCAGCAGCCAGGTCGTGATCGGACGGGGTTTATTCTTT. Its translation: CASSQVVIGRGLFF. The chain combines TRBV14 with TRBJ1-1; D call uncertain. The ends were cut back, 3 bases at V and 14 bases at J, with 22 bases in the middle. This CDR3 has 14 amino acids. Per the germline V gene, CDR1 is SGHDN and CDR2 is FVKESK.

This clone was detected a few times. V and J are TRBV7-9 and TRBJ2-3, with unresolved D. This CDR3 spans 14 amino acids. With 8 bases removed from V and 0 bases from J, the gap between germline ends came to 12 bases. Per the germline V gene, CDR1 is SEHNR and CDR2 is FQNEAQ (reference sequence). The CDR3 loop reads CASDAGTSTDTQYF. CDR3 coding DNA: TGTGCCAGCGACGCAGGCACTAGCACAGATACGCAGTATTTT.

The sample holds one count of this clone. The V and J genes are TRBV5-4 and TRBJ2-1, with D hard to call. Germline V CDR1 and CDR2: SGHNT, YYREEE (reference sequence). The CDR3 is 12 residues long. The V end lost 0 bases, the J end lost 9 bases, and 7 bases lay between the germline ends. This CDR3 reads CASSLDAREQFF. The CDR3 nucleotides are TGTGCCAGCAGCTTGGATGCGCGTGAGCAGTTCTTC.

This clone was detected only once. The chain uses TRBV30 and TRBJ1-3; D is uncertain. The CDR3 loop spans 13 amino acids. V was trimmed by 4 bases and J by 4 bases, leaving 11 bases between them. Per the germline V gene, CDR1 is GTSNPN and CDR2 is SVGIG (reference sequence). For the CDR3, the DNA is TGTGCCTGGACTCCGGGGAAAGGAAACACCATATATTTT. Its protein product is CAWTPGKGNTIYF. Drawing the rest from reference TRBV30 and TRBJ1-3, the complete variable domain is SQTIHQWPATLVQPVGSPLSLECTVEGTSNPNLYWYRQAAGRGLQLLFYSVGIGQISSEVPQNLSASRPQDRQFILSSKKLLLSDSGFYLCAWTPGKGNTIYFGEGSWLTVV.

The CDR3 DNA sequence: TGTGCCAGCACCCAAAGCGGGACGTACAATGAGCAGTTCTTC. Translation gives CASTQSGTYNEQFF. This sequence joins TRBV6-1 and TRBJ2-1; the match to TRBD2 covers 7 bases. This CDR3 spans 14 amino acids. Trimming cost V 7 bases and J 4 bases; bases outside gene matches: 7. Per the germline V gene, CDR1 is MNHNS and CDR2 is SASEGT.

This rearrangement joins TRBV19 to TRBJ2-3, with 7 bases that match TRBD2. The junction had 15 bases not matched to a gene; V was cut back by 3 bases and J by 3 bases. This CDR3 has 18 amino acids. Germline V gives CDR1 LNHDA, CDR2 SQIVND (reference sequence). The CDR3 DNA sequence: TGTGCCAGTAGTATGATTGGGGGAGGGCCGACGGGGACAGATACGCAGTATTTT. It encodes CASSMIGGGPTGTDTQYF.

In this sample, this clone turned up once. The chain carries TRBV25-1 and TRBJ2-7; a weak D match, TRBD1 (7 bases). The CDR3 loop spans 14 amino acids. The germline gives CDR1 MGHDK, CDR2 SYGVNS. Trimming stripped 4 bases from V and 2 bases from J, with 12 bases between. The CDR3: CASSGAGGTYEQYV. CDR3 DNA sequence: TGTGCCAGCAGTGGTGCAGGGGGGACCTACGAGCAGTACGTC.

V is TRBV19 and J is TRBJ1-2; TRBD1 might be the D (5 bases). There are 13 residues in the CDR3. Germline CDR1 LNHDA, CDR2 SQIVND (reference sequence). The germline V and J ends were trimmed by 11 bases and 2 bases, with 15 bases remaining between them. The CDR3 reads CASTGSSNYGYTF. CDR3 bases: TGTGCCTCAACAGGCTCCAGCAACTATGGCTACACCTTC. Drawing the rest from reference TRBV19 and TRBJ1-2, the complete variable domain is DGGITQSPKYLFRKEGQNVTLSCEQNLNHDAMYWYRQDPGQGLRLIYYSQIVNDFQKGDIAEGYSVSREKKESFPLTVTSAQKNPTAFYLCASTGSSNYGYTFGSGTRLTVV.

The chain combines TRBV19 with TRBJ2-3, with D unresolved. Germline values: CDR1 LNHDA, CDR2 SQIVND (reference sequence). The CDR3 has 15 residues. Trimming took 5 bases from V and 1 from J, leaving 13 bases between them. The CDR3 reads CASSLKVGGTDTQYF. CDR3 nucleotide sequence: TGTGCCAGTAGTCTTAAGGTGGGCGGCACAGATACGCAGTATTTT.

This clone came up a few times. This chain's CDR3 is CASRLGPTGGIGELFF. The CDR3, as DNA: TGTGCCAGCAGGCTAGGACCGACGGGGGGAATCGGGGAGCTGTTTTTT. This chain joins TRBV28 and TRBJ2-2, with 7 bases lining up with TRBD2. V lost 6 bases, J lost 7 bases, and 14 bases stayed unmatched. Germline values: CDR1 MDHEN, CDR2 SYDVKM. This CDR3 contains 16 residues. Full variable domain (outside the CDR3, taken from reference TRBV28 and TRBJ2-2): DVKVTQSSRYLVKRTGEKVFLECVQDMDHENMFWYRQDPGLGLRLIYFSYDVKMKEKGDIPEGYSVSREKKERFSLILESASTNQTSMYLCASRLGPTGGIGELFFGEGSRLTVL.

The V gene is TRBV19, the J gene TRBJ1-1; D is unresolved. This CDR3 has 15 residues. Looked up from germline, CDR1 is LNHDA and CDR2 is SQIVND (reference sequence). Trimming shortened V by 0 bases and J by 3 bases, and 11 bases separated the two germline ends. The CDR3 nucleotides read TGTGCCAGTAGTATAGATCTCTTAGTGGACACTGAAGCTTTCTTT. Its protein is CASSIDLLVDTEAFF.

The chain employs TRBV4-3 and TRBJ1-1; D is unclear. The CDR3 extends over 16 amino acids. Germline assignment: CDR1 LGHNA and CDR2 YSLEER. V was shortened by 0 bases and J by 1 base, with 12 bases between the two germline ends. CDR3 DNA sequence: TGCGCCAGCAGCCAAGACCCCTATGCGGGGAACACTGAAGCTTTCTTT. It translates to CASSQDPYAGNTEAFF.

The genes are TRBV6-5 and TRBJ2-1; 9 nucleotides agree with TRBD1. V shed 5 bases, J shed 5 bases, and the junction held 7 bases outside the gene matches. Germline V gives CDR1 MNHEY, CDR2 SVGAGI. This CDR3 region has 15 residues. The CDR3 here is CASSLLGDRDNEQFF. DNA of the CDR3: TGTGCCAGCAGTCTCCTGGGGGACAGGGACAATGAGCAGTTCTTC.

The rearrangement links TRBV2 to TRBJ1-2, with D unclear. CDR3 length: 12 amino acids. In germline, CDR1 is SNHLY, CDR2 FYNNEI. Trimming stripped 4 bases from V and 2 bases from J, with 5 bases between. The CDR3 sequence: CASSGQNYGYTF. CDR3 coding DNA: TGTGCCAGCAGTGGTCAGAACTATGGCTACACCTTC.

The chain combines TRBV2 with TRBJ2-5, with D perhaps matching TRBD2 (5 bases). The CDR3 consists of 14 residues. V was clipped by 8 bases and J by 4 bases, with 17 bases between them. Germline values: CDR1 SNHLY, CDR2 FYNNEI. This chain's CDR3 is CASAQRRSGETQYF. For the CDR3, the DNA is TGTGCCAGCGCCCAGAGGAGGTCAGGAGAGACCCAGTACTTC.

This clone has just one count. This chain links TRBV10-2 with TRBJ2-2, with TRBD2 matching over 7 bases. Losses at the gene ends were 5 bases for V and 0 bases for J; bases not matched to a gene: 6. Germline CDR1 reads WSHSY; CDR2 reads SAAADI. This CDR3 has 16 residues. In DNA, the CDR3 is TGCGCCAGCAGTCCTAGCGGAAACGCGAACACCGGGGAGCTGTTTTTT. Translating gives CASSPSGNANTGELFF.

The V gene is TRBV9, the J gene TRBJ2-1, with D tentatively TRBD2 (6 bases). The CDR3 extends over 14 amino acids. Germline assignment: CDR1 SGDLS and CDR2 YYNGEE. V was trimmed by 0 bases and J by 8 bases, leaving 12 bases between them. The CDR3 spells CASSVDGRLDEQFF. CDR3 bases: TGTGCCAGCAGCGTAGACGGGAGACTCGATGAGCAGTTCTTC.

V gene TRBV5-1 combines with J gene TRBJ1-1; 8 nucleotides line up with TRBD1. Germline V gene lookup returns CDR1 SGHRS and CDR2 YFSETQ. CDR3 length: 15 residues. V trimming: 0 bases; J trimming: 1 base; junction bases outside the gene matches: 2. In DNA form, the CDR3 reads TGCGCCAGCAGCTTGGATCAGGGGGCGAACACTGAAGCTTTCTTT. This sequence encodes CASSLDQGANTEAFF.

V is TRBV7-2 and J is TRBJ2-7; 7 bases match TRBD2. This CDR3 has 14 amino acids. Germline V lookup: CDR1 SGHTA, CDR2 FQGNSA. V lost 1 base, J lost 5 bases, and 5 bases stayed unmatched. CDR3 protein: CASSLVGTKHEQYV. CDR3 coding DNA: TGTGCCAGCAGCTTAGTAGGGACTAAGCACGAGCAGTACGTC.

CDR3 residues: CAWSKGAVGRSGNTIYF. The CDR3 bases are TGTGCCTGGAGTAAGGGGGCGGTCGGACGCTCTGGAAACACCATATATTTT. This chain connects TRBV30 to TRBJ1-3, with 7 positions matching TRBD1. The germline gives CDR1 GTSNPN, CDR2 SVGIG (reference sequence). Losses at the gene ends were 2 bases for V and 0 bases for J; bases not matched to a gene: 10. The CDR3 runs to 17 residues.

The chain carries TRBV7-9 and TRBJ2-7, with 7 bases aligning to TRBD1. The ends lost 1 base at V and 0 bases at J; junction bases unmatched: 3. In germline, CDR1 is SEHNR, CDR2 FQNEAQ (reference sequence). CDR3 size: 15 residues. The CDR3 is CASSLGDSSSYEQYF. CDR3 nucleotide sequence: TGTGCCAGCAGCTTAGGGGACAGTAGCTCCTACGAGCAGTACTTC.

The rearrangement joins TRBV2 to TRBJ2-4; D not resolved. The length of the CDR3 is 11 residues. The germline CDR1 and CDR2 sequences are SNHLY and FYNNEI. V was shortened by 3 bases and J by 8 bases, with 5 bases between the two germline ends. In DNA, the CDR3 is TGTGCCAGCAGTGAGCGCGACATTCAGTACTTC. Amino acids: CASSERDIQYF.

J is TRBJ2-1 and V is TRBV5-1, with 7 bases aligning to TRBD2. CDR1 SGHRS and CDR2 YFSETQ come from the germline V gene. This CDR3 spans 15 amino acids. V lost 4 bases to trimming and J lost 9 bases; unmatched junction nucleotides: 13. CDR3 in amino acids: CASSPLGSGGIEQFF. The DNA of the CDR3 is TGCGCCAGCAGCCCCCTGGGGTCGGGAGGAATTGAGCAGTTCTTC.

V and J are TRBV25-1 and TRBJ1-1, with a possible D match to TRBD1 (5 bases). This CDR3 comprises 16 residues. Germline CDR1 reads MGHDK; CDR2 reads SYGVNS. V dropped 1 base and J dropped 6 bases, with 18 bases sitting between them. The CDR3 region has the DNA TGTGCCAGCAGTGAATTGTTTGCAGGGAGGAGGGCTGAAGCTTTCTTT. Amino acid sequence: CASSELFAGRRAEAFF.

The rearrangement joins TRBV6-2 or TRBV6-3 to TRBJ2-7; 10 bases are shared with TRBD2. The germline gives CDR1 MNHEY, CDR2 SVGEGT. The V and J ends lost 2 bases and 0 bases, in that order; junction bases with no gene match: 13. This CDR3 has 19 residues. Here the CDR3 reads CASSYPIPGLADRSYEQYF. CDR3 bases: TGTGCCAGCAGTTACCCCATCCCCGGACTAGCGGATCGCTCCTACGAGCAGTACTTC.